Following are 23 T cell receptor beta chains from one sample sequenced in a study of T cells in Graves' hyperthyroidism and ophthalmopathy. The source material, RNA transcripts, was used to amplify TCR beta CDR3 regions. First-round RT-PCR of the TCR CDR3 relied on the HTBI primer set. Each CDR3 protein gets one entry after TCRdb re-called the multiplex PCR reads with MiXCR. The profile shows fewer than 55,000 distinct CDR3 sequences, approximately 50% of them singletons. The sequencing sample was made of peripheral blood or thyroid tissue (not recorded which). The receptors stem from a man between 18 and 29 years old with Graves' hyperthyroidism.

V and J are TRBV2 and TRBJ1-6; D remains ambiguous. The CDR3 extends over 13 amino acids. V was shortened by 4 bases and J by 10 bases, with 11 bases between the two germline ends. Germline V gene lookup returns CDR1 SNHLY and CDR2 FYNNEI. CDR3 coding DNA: TGTGCCAGCAGTGCCCGCGATCGGTCACCCCTCCACTTT. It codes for CASSARDRSPLHF.

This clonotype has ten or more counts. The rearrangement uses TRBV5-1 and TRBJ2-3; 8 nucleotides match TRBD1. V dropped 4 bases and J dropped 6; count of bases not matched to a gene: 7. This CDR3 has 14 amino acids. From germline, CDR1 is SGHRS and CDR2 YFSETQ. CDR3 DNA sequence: TGCGCCAGCAGCGGGGGCAGGGGGCTGGATACGCAGTATTTT. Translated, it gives CASSGGRGLDTQYF.

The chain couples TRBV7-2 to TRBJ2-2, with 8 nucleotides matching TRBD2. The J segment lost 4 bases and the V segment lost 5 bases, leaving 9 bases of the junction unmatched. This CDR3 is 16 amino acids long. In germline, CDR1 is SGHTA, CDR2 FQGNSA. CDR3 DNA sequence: TGTGCCAGCAGCCGCCAGCGGGGGACTAGCACCGGGGAGCTGTTTTTT. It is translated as CASSRQRGTSTGELFF.

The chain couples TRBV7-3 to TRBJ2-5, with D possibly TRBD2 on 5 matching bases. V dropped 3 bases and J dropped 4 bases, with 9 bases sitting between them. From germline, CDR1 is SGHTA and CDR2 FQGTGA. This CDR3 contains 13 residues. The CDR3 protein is CASSLREGETQYF. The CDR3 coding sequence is TGTGCCAGCAGCTTGAGGGAAGGAGAGACCCAGTACTTC.

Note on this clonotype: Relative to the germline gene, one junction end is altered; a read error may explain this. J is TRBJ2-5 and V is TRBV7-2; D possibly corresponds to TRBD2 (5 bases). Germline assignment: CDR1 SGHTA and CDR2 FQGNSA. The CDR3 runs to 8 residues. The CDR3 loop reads CASSVGVF. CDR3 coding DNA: TGTGCCAGCAGCGTCGGGGTCTTT.

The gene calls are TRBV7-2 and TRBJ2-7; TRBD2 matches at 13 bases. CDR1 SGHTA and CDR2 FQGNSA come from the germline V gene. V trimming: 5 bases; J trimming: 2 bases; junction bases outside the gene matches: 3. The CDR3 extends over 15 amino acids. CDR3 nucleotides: TGTGCCAGCAGCAAAACTAGCGGGAGGGCCTACGAGCAGTACTTC. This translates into CASSKTSGRAYEQYF.

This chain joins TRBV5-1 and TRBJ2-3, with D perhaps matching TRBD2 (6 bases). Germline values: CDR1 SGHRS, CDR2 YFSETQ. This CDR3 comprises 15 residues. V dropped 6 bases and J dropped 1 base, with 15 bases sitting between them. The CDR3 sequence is CASTPVGGGTDTQYF. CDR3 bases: TGCGCCAGCACCCCAGTGGGGGGAGGCACAGATACGCAGTATTTT.

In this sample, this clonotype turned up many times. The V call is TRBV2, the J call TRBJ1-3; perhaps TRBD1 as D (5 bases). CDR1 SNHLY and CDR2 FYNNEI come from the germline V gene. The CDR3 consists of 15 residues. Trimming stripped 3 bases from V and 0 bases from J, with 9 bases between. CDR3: CASSDRATSGNTIYF. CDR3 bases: TGTGCCAGCAGTGACAGGGCTACCTCTGGAAACACCATATATTTT. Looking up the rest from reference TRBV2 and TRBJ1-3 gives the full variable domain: EPEVTQTPSHQVTQMGQEVILRCVPISNHLYFYWYRQILGQKVEFLVSFYNNEISEKSEIFDDQFSVERPDGSNFTLKIRSTKLEDSAMYFCASSDRATSGNTIYFGEGSWLTVV.

CDR3 loop: CASSQRGTSGSETQYF. DNA of the CDR3: TGTGCCAGCAGCCAAAGGGGGACTAGCGGGAGTGAGACCCAGTACTTC. J is TRBJ2-5 and V is TRBV7-3; 14 bases agree with TRBD2. After removal of 5 bases from V and 5 bases from J, the junction contained 7 bases not matched to a gene. Germline V lookup: CDR1 SGHTA, CDR2 FQGTGA. This CDR3 is built from 16 residues. The full variable domain, with the rest looked up from reference TRBV7-3 and TRBJ2-5, is GAGVSQTPSNKVTEKGKYVELRCDPISGHTALYWYRQSLGQGPEFLIYFQGTGAADDSGLPNDRFFAVRPEGSVSTLKIQRTERGDSAVYLCASSQRGTSGSETQYFGPGTRLLVL.

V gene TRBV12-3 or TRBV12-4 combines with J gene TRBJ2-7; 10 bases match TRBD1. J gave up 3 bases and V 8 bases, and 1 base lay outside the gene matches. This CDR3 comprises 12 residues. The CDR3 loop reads CASWDRGYEQYF. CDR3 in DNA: TGTGCCAGCTGGGACAGGGGCTACGAGCAGTACTTC.

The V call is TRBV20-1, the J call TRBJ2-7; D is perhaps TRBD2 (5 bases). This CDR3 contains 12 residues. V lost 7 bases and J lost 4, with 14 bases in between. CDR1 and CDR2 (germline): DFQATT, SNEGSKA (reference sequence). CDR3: CSGWLAWYEQYF. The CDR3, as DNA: TGCAGTGGATGGCTAGCTTGGTACGAGCAGTACTTC.

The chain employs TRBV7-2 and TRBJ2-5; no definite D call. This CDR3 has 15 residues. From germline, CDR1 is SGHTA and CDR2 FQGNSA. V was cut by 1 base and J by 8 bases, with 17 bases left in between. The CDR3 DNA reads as TGTGCCAGCAGCTTAGGGGTTGGGTTGGTTTCAACCCAGTACTTC. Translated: CASSLGVGLVSTQYF.

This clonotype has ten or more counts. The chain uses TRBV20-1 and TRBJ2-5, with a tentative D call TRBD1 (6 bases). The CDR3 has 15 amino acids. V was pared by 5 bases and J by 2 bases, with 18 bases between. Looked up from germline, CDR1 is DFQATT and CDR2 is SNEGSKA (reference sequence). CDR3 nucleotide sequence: TGCAGTGCTTACAGGATAGGGACATTTCAAGAGACCCAGTACTTC. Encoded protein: CSAYRIGTFQETQYF.

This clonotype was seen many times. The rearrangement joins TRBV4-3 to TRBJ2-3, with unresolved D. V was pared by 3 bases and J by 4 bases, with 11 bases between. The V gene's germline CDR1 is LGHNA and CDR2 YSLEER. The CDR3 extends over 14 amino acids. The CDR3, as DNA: TGCGCCAGCAGCCAGGGGTCCCACGCAGATACGCAGTATTTT. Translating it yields CASSQGSHADTQYF.

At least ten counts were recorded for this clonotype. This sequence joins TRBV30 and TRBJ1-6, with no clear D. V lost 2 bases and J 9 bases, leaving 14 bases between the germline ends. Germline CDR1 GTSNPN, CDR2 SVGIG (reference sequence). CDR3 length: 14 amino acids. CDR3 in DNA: TGTGCCTGGAGTACGGGATCCAGCCCTTCACCCCTCCACTTT. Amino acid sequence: CAWSTGSSPSPLHF.

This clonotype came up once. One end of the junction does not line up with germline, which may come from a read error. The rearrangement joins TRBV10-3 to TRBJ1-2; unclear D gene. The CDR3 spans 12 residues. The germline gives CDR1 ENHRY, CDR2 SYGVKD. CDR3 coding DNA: TGCGCCGTCAATAAGGGTGTCTATGGCTACACCTTC. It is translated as CAVNKGVYGYTF.

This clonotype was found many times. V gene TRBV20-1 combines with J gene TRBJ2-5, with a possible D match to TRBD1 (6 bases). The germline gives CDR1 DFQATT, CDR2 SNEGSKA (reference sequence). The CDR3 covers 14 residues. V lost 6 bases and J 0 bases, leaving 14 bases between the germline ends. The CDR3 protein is CSATSHRDQETQYF. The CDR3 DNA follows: TGCAGTGCCACGAGTCACAGGGACCAAGAGACCCAGTACTTC.

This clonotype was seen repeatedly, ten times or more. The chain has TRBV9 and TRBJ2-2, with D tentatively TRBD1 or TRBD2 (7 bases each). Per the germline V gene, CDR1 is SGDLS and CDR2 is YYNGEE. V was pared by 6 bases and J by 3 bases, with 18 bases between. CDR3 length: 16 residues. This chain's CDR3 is CASNRQGGWDTGELFF. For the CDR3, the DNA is TGTGCCAGCAACAGACAGGGAGGGTGGGACACCGGGGAGCTGTTTTTT.

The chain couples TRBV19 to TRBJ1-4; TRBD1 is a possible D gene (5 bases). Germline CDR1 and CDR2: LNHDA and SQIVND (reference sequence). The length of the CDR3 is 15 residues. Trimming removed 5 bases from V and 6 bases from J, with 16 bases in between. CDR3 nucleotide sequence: TGTGCCAGTAGTGAGGGACGGCGTCCGGATGAAAAACTGTTTTTT. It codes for CASSEGRRPDEKLFF.

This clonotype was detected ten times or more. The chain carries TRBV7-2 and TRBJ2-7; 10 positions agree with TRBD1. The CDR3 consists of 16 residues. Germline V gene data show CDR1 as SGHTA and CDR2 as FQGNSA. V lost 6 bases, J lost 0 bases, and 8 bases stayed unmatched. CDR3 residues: CASSLSRTGGSYEQYF. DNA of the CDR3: TGTGCCAGCAGTTTATCGAGGACAGGGGGCTCCTACGAGCAGTACTTC.

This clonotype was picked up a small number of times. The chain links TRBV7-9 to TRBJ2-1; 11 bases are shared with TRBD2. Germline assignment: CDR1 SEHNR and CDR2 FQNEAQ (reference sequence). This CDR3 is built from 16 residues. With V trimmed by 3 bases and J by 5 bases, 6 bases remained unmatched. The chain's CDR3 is CASSLLAGGPNNEQFF. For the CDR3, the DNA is TGTGCCAGCAGCTTGTTAGCGGGAGGGCCTAACAATGAGCAGTTCTTC.

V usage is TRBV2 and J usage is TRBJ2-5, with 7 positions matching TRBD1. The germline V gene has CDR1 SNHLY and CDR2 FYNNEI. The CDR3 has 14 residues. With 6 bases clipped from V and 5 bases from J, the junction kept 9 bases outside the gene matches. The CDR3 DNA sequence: TGTGCCAGCAGCGCCGGGACAGTTAGCGAGACCCAGTACTTC. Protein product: CASSAGTVSETQYF.

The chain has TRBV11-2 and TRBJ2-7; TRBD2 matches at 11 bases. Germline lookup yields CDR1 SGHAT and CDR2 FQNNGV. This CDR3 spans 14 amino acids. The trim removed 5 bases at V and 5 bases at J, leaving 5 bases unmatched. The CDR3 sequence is CASSLSGRADEQYF. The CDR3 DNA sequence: TGTGCCAGCAGCCTTAGCGGGAGGGCTGACGAGCAGTACTTC.